These 32 T cell receptor beta chains share one sample of origin, sequenced in a study of blood T cells in healthy people across ages. Combining a sample-barcoded 5' primer with a J-beta primer mix, a second PCR ran for roughly 6 to 12 cycles. MiXCR was run by TCRdb on the 5' RACE reads, yielding one entry per CDR3 protein. The table lists 1.5 million to 2 million distinct CDR3 sequences, around 40% of them singletons. The sample taken for sequencing was blood. The source of these receptors is a human donor in good health.

The chain has TRBV20-1 and TRBJ2-7; 9 nucleotides line up with TRBD1. This CDR3 has 16 amino acids. The trim removed 3 bases at V and 4 bases at J, leaving 13 bases unmatched. Germline CDR1 reads DFQATT; CDR2 reads SNEGSKA (reference sequence). The CDR3 bases are TGCAGTGCTAGGAAGAAGAGTCCCGGGACAGGGTACGAGCAGTACTTC. Protein: CSARKKSPGTGYEQYF.

This clonotype was recorded a few times. This chain uses TRBV7-8 with TRBJ1-1, with D perhaps TRBD1 (5 bases). Germline loops: CDR1 SGHVS, CDR2 FQNEAQ. The CDR3 is 15 residues long. V was trimmed by 0 bases and J by 1 base, leaving 9 bases between them. CDR3 sequence reads: CASSLARQPNTEAFF. The CDR3 bases are TGTGCCAGCAGCTTAGCGCGACAGCCGAACACTGAAGCTTTCTTT.

The J gene is TRBJ2-7, the V gene TRBV4-1; possibly TRBD2 for D (6 bases). The germline V gene encodes CDR1 MGHRA and CDR2 YSYEKL. This CDR3 has 16 residues. Trimming left V 1 base short and J 0 bases short, with 13 bases between. The CDR3 nucleotides read TGCGCCAGCAGCCAAGCTTGGGGGGTAAACTCCTACGAGCAGTACTTC. Amino acid sequence: CASSQAWGVNSYEQYF.

This clonotype was seen a few times. J is TRBJ2-4 and V is TRBV29-1; TRBD2 matches at 8 bases. Near its end, the DNA agrees better with TRBJ2-7, so the J call may be wrong. There are 13 residues in the CDR3. From germline, CDR1 is SQVTM and CDR2 ANQGSEA. CDR3 bases: TGCAGCGTCTTAGCGGGGCCGTACGACGAGCAGTACTTC. It encodes CSVLAGPYDEQYF.

This clonotype was seen a handful of times. The chain has TRBV6-2 or TRBV6-3 and TRBJ2-7; D gene ambiguous. This CDR3 comprises 14 residues. Trimming pared 5 bases from V and 2 bases from J, leaving 13 bases between. Germline CDR1 MNHEY, CDR2 SVGEGT. CDR3 loop: CASSQHALTYEQYF. In DNA, the CDR3 is TGTGCCAGCAGTCAGCACGCTTTGACCTACGAGCAGTACTTC.

In its sample, this clonotype was seen a few times. The rearrangement joins TRBV3-1 to TRBJ2-3; D unclear. Germline lookup yields CDR1 LGHDT and CDR2 YNNKEL (reference sequence). Trimming took 1 base from V and 4 from J, leaving 9 bases between them. CDR3 length: 14 residues. CDR3 DNA: TGTGCCAGCAGCCAAGCCCAAGGACCAGATACGCAGTATTTT. This translates into CASSQAQGPDTQYF.

CDR3 nucleotides: TGCAGTGCCGCACGTAACAGAGACATCTATGGCTACACCTTC. Protein sequence: CSAARNRDIYGYTF. The chain combines TRBV20-1 with TRBJ1-2; D not certain. Germline CDR1 reads DFQATT; CDR2 reads SNEGSKA (reference sequence). The CDR3 covers 14 residues. V lost 6 bases, J lost 4 bases, and 18 bases lay in between.

The table lists this clonotype with many counts. This chain connects TRBV25-1 to TRBJ2-7; a weak D match, TRBD1 (6 bases). Per the germline V gene, CDR1 is MGHDK and CDR2 is SYGVNS. Deletions cut 2 bases from V and 5 bases from J, with 22 bases between. This CDR3 comprises 17 residues. In DNA form, the CDR3 reads TGTGCCAGCAGTGAAAGGGCGATAATTACAGGGATCCACGAGCAGTACTTC. It yields the protein CASSERAIITGIHEQYF.

This chain uses TRBV20-1 with TRBJ1-2; D unresolved. The V end lost 5 bases, the J end lost 13 bases, and 20 bases lay between the germline ends. CDR1 is DFQATT, CDR2 SNEGSKA, per germline (reference sequence). The CDR3 runs 12 residues. This CDR3 reads CSALLVSGSVTF. The DNA for the CDR3 is TGCAGTGCTCTTTTAGTGTCCGGATCGGTCACCTTC.

This sequence joins TRBV27 and TRBJ2-3; D possibly corresponds to TRBD1 (5 bases). CDR3 length equals 15 residues. The germline V gene has CDR1 MNHEY and CDR2 SMNVEV (reference sequence). The germline V and J ends were trimmed by 7 bases and 2 bases, with 16 bases remaining between them. The chain's CDR3 is CASTLQGANTDTQYF. The CDR3 coding sequence is TGTGCCAGCACCCTTCAGGGTGCTAACACAGATACGCAGTATTTT.

This clonotype was counted a few times. The rearrangement links TRBV28 to TRBJ1-2, with D hard to call. This CDR3 comprises 12 residues. V shed 8 bases and J shed 4 bases, with 11 bases lying between them. Germline V gene data show CDR1 as MDHEN and CDR2 as SYDVKM. CDR3 residues: CASRRTSYGYTF. The CDR3 DNA is TGTGCCAGCCGCCGGACTTCCTATGGCTACACCTTC.

In the case of this clonotype: With a much larger clone just one base away, this may be a read error. J is TRBJ2-7 and V is TRBV28, with D unresolved. The V end lost 6 bases, the J end lost 5 bases, and 17 bases lay between the germline ends. Germline CDR1 is MDHEN and CDR2 is SYDVKM. This CDR3 is built from 14 residues. The CDR3 loop reads CASRTCNAGDEQYF. The CDR3 DNA follows: TGTGCCAGCAGGACCTGTAACGCCGGTGACGAGCAGTACTTC.

This chain connects TRBV4-2 to TRBJ1-4; a possible D gene is TRBD1 (5 bases). The germline CDR1 and CDR2 sequences are LGHNA and YNFKEQ. V was clipped by 1 base and J by 2 bases, with 14 bases between them. The CDR3 contains 17 residues. The CDR3 loop reads CASSQVINPGTNEKLFF. The CDR3 DNA sequence: TGTGCCAGCAGCCAAGTTATCAACCCAGGGACTAATGAAAAACTGTTTTTT.

The rearrangement links TRBV7-2 to TRBJ2-4; D call uncertain. The germline V and J ends were trimmed by 4 bases and 8 bases, with 18 bases remaining between them. The CDR3 covers 15 residues. Germline CDR1 is SGHTA and CDR2 is FQGNSA. The CDR3 loop is CASSSTLTLGHIQYF. The CDR3 DNA follows: TGTGCCAGCAGCTCGACCTTGACGCTAGGTCACATTCAGTACTTC.

V usage is TRBV9 and J usage is TRBJ2-3, with D perhaps matching TRBD1 or TRBD2 (6 bases each). Trimming stripped 3 bases from V and 2 bases from J, with 16 bases between. Germline V lookup: CDR1 SGDLS, CDR2 YYNGEE. The CDR3 runs 16 residues. The CDR3 DNA reads TGTGCCAGCAGCGATAGGAGGGGGAGGACCACAGATACGCAGTATTTT. It encodes CASSDRRGRTTDTQYF.

There are a few counts of this clonotype. The J gene is TRBJ2-7, the V gene TRBV4-3; 9 bases match TRBD1. Per germline, CDR1 LGHNA and CDR2 YSLEER. This CDR3 is 17 amino acids long. With 1 base clipped from V and 4 bases from J, the junction kept 11 bases outside the gene matches. This CDR3 reads CASSQGVAGQGEYEQYF. In DNA form, the CDR3 reads TGCGCCAGCAGCCAAGGAGTGGCGGGACAGGGAGAATACGAGCAGTACTTC.

V gene TRBV7-9 combines with J gene TRBJ2-7; 8 positions match TRBD2. This CDR3 spans 14 amino acids. Germline loops: CDR1 SEHNR, CDR2 FQNEAQ (reference sequence). The trim removed 8 bases at V and 3 bases at J, leaving 9 bases unmatched. The CDR3 sequence is CASARVGGDYEQYF. In DNA, the CDR3 is TGTGCCAGCGCACGAGTCGGGGGGGACTACGAGCAGTACTTC.

This clonotype was detected a few times. This chain uses TRBV27 with TRBJ2-1; D tentatively fits TRBD1 or TRBD2 (5 bases each). The germline V and J ends were trimmed by 5 bases and 2 bases, with 22 bases remaining between them. CDR3 length: 18 amino acids. CDR1 MNHEY and CDR2 SMNVEV come from the germline V gene (reference sequence). The CDR3 sequence: CASSPSHGDARPYNEQFF. In nucleotides, the CDR3 is TGTGCCAGCAGTCCCTCTCACGGGGACGCAAGACCCTACAATGAGCAGTTCTTC.

This clonotype was seen more than once but under ten times. The rearrangement links TRBV9 to TRBJ2-3; D is uncertain. V was cut by 0 bases and J by 6 bases, with 14 bases left in between. The CDR3 is 15 residues long. Germline V gene sequence: CDR1 SGDLS, CDR2 YYNGEE. Here the CDR3 DNA reads TGTGCCAGCAGCGTAGGACCAATCACCGGGGATACGCAGTATTTT. Its translation is CASSVGPITGDTQYF.

This chain uses TRBV12-3 or TRBV12-4 with TRBJ2-5; maybe TRBD2 (6 bases). Trimming removed 4 bases from V and 4 bases from J, with 10 bases in between. CDR3 length: 13 residues. CDR3 nucleotide sequence: TGTGCCAGCAGTTCGGGGGTAGTAGAGACCCAGTACTTC. Translated: CASSSGVVETQYF.

In this sample, this clonotype turned up a few times. The genes are TRBV7-2 and TRBJ1-1; the D is unclear. The CDR3 sequence is 15 residues long. V lost 0 bases to trimming and J lost 5 bases, with 13 bases between them. Germline V gives CDR1 SGHTA, CDR2 FQGNSA. CDR3 nucleotides: TGTGCCAGCAGCTTAGCTCTGGGAAGTGTTACTGAAGCTTTCTTT. This sequence encodes CASSLALGSVTEAFF.

This chain uses TRBV6-2 or TRBV6-3 with TRBJ1-1, with 8 bases identical to TRBD1. CDR3 length: 16 amino acids. The germline gives CDR1 MNHEY, CDR2 SVGEGT. V shed 7 bases and J 0 bases; nucleotides not matched to a gene: 10. This CDR3 is CASTSRTGRMNTEAFF. The DNA of the CDR3 is TGTGCCAGCACCAGCCGGACAGGGCGAATGAACACTGAAGCTTTCTTT.

V usage is TRBV5-1 and J usage is TRBJ1-1; D uncertain. V was clipped by 4 bases and J by 1 base, with 14 bases between them. Per germline, CDR1 SGHRS and CDR2 YFSETQ. The CDR3 contains 15 residues. The CDR3 DNA is TGCGCCAGCAGCCGGATGACGCCCAGGAACACTGAAGCTTTCTTT. This gives the protein CASSRMTPRNTEAFF.

The V call is TRBV29-1, the J call TRBJ1-2, with D perhaps TRBD1 (5 bases). Trimming removed 4 bases from V and 7 bases from J, with 10 bases in between. Germline V gene data show CDR1 as SQVTM and CDR2 as ANQGSEA. This CDR3 comprises 11 residues. The CDR3 is CSVVGGFGYTF. CDR3 coding DNA: TGCAGCGTTGTGGGGGGTTTTGGCTACACCTTC.

The CDR3 spells CSAGAGGPSTDTQYF. DNA for the CDR3: TGCAGTGCTGGGGCGGGGGGACCTAGCACAGATACGCAGTATTTT. The chain carries TRBV20-1 and TRBJ2-3; 8 nucleotides match TRBD2. V dropped 5 bases and J dropped 0; count of bases not matched to a gene: 7. In germline, CDR1 is DFQATT, CDR2 SNEGSKA (reference sequence). This CDR3 spans 15 amino acids.

The chain combines TRBV7-2 with TRBJ1-4; 8 bases agree with TRBD1. The V segment lost 2 bases and the J segment 8 bases; nucleotides outside the gene matches: 7. Germline V gives CDR1 SGHTA, CDR2 FQGNSA. The length of the CDR3 is 15 residues. The chain's CDR3 is CASSLRASGGEKLFF. The CDR3 DNA reads TGTGCCAGCAGCTTACGTGCGTCAGGGGGCGAAAAACTGTTTTTT. Variable domain in full (rest from reference TRBV7-2 and TRBJ1-4): GAGVSQSPSNKVTEKGKDVELRCDPISGHTALYWYRQSLGQGLEFLIYFQGNSAPDKSGLPSDRFSAERTGGSVSTLTIQRTQQEDSAVYLCASSLRASGGEKLFFGSGTQLSVL.

The chain recombines TRBV29-1 with TRBJ1-1, with 11 bases identical to TRBD1. This CDR3 has 13 amino acids. Germline CDR1 and CDR2: SQVTM and ANQGSEA. Germline trimming cut 0 bases from V and 7 bases from J; bases unmatched to any gene: 1. The CDR3 coding sequence is TGCAGCGTTGAAGATGGGACAGGGGGTGAAGCTTTCTTT. Protein product: CSVEDGTGGEAFF.

This chain joins TRBV6-1 and TRBJ1-5; D is unclear. The V gene's germline CDR1 is MNHNS and CDR2 SASEGT. The CDR3 contains 15 residues. V lost 4 bases to trimming and J lost 0 bases, with 10 bases between them. The CDR3 DNA sequence: TGTGCCAGCAGTGGAAGGGTGGGTAGCAATCAGCCCCAGCATTTT. Translating it yields CASSGRVGSNQPQHF.

This clonotype was found a few times. The J gene is TRBJ1-2, the V gene TRBV20-1, with D possibly TRBD1 on 6 matching bases. V was pared by 0 bases and J by 3 bases, with 11 bases between. In germline, CDR1 is DFQATT, CDR2 SNEGSKA (reference sequence). There are 14 residues in the CDR3. CDR3 sequence (DNA): TGCAGTGCTAGAGATCCCGAGGGGGACTATGGCTACACCTTC. The encoded protein is CSARDPEGDYGYTF.

V and J are TRBV25-1 and TRBJ1-4; 9 bases are a match to TRBD1. With 3 bases clipped from V and 0 bases from J, the junction kept 5 bases outside the gene matches. The CDR3 has 17 residues. Germline assignment: CDR1 MGHDK and CDR2 SYGVNS. The CDR3 sequence is CASSDRTGVATNEKLFF. The CDR3, as DNA: TGTGCCAGCAGTGATAGGACAGGGGTTGCAACTAATGAAAAACTGTTTTTT. The variable domain in full, with the rest retrieved from reference TRBV25-1 and TRBJ1-4, is EADIYQTPRYLVIGTGKKITLECSQTMGHDKMYWYQQDPGMELHLIHYSYGVNSTEKGDLSSESTVSRIRTEHFPLTLESARPSHTSQYLCASSDRTGVATNEKLFFGSGTQLSVL.

This clonotype was observed a handful of times. At one end, the junction sequence differs from germline, possibly due to a read error. The rearrangement links TRBV4-2 to TRBJ1-6, with 9 positions matching TRBD1. The CDR3 runs to 15 residues. From germline, CDR1 is LGHNA and CDR2 YNFKEQ. The CDR3 nucleotides read TGTGCCGGCAGCCTAGCGACAGGGGGAAATTCACCCCTCCACTTT. Its protein is CAGSLATGGNSPLHF.

CDR3 nucleotides: TGCAGTGCTAGAGCGTATTCGGGGCCCGGGGAGCTGTTTTTT. Translation: CSARAYSGPGELFF. This chain links TRBV20-1 with TRBJ2-2; D might be TRBD1 or TRBD2, each matching 5 bases. Germline CDR1 and CDR2: DFQATT and SNEGSKA (reference sequence). The length of the CDR3 is 14 residues. The V end lost 1 base, the J end lost 6 bases, and 12 bases lay between the germline ends.